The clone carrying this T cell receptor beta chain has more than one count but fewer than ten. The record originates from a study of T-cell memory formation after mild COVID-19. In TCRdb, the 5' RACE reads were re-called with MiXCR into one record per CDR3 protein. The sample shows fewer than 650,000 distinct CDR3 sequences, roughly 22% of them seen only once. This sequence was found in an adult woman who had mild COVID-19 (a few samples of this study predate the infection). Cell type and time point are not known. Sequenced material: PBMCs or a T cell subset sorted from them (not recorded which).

CDR3 amino acids: CASSEWPEGNIQYF. As DNA, the CDR3 is TGTGCCAGCAGTGAATGGCCGGAGGGAAACATTCAGTACTTC. This chain connects TRBV25-1 to TRBJ2-4, with a tentative D call TRBD2 (6 bases). The ends were cut back, 1 base at V and 6 bases at J, with 10 bases in the middle. Germline V gene sequence: CDR1 MGHDK, CDR2 SYGVNS. The CDR3 has 14 residues. The complete variable domain, with remaining parts taken from reference TRBV25-1 and TRBJ2-4, reads EADIYQTPRYLVIGTGKKITLECSQTMGHDKMYWYQQDPGMELHLIHYSYGVNSTEKGDLSSESTVSRIRTEHFPLTLESARPSHTSQYLCASSEWPEGNIQYFGAGTRLSVL.